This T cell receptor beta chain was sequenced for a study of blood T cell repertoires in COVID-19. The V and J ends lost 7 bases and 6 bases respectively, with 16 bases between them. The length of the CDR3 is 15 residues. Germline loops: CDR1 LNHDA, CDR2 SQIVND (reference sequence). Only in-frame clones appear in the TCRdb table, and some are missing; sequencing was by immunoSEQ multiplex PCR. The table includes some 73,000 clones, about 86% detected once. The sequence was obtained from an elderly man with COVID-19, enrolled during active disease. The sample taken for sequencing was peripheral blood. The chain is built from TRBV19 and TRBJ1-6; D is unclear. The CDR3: CASKPYGGPNSPLHF. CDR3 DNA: TGTGCCAGTAAACCCTACGGAGGGCCTAATTCACCCCTCCACTTT.